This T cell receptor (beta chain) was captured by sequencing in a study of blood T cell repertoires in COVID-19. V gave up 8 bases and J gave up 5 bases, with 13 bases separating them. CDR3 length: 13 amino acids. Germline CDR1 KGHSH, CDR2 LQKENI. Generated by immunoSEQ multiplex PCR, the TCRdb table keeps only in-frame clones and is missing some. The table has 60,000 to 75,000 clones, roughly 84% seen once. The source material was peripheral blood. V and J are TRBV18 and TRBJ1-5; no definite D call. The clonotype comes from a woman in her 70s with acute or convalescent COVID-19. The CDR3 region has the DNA TGTGCCAGCGCCGCGGGAGAGTATCAGCCCCAGCATTTT. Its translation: CASAAGEYQPQHF.